Below are 24 T cell receptor beta chains sequenced from a single sample in a study of cytomegalovirus exposure and HLA in healthy donors. A multiplex PCR was run with 60 Vbeta primers and 13 Jbeta primers. The method was immunoSEQ multiplex PCR; TCRdb's version includes in-frame clones alone and lacks a portion of them. The sample yields roughly 250,000 clones, under 80% seen once. Sequencing used PBMCs. The receptors were sampled from a female donor in good health and CMV-seronegative.

The V call is TRBV5-6, the J call TRBJ1-3; D is uncertain. This CDR3 has 15 residues. CDR1 and CDR2 from the germline V gene are SGHDT and YYEEEE. V was trimmed by 4 bases and J by 4 bases, leaving 15 bases between them. As DNA, the CDR3 is TGTGCCAGCAGCCACCGGGCGGGTAACGGAAACACCATATATTTT. Translation gives CASSHRAGNGNTIYF. Supplemented by reference TRBV5-6 and TRBJ1-3, the full variable domain reads DAGVTQSPTHLIKTRGQQVTLRCSPKSGHDTVSWYQQALGQGPQFIFQYYEEEERQRGNFPDRFSGHQFPNYSSELNVNALLLGDSALYLCASSHRAGNGNTIYFGEGSWLTVV.

CDR3 loop: CASSGGGNADTQYF. In nucleotides, the CDR3 is TGTGCCAGCAGCGGGGGGGGGAACGCAGATACGCAGTATTTT. V gene TRBV9 combines with J gene TRBJ2-3, with 7 positions matching TRBD2. CDR3 length: 14 amino acids. CDR1 and CDR2 (germline): SGDLS, YYNGEE. The junction had 5 bases not matched to a gene; V was cut back by 3 bases and J by 4 bases.

This chain joins TRBV5-6 and TRBJ1-4; 7 bases match TRBD1. The V and J ends lost 4 bases and 6 bases, in that order; junction bases with no gene match: 18. CDR1 is SGHDT and CDR2 is YYEEEE in the germline V gene. This CDR3 region has 18 residues. Written as DNA, the CDR3 is TGTGCCAGCAGCAAATTGGTTAACATTGGACAGGCAGATGAAAAACTGTTTTTT. Translation gives CASSKLVNIGQADEKLFF.

The chain links TRBV15 to TRBJ2-7; 7 bases line up with TRBD2. Germline CDR1 reads LNHNV; CDR2 reads YYDKDF (reference sequence). Trimming at V came to 5 bases and at J to 4 bases, leaving 11 bases not matched to a gene. The length of the CDR3 is 15 residues. The CDR3: CATSGVAGKGYEQYF. In nucleotides, the CDR3 is TGTGCCACCAGCGGGGTAGCGGGCAAGGGTTACGAGCAGTACTTC.

The CDR3 region is CASSSQGAGYGYTF. The DNA of the CDR3 is TGTGCCAGCAGCTCACAGGGGGCCGGCTATGGCTACACCTTC. The chain employs TRBV5-5 and TRBJ1-2, with 9 bases that match TRBD1. The CDR3 runs to 14 residues. Looked up from germline, CDR1 is SGHKS and CDR2 is YYEKEE (reference sequence). V lost 3 bases to trimming and J lost 4 bases; unmatched junction nucleotides: 4.

The chain has TRBV5-8 and TRBJ1-5; D gene ambiguous. V was clipped by 1 base and J by 9 bases, with 17 bases between them. Germline V gives CDR1 SGHTS, CDR2 YDEGEE. The length of the CDR3 is 15 residues. The CDR3 is CASSLRLVTELPQHF. CDR3 nucleotides: TGTGCCAGCAGCTTGAGATTGGTCACAGAACTGCCCCAGCATTTT.

The rearrangement uses TRBV7-9 and TRBJ2-3, with TRBD2 identical over 10 bases. V was clipped by 1 base and J by 1 base; unmatched bases: 2. CDR3 length equals 16 residues. Germline CDR1 is SEHNR and CDR2 is FQNEAQ (reference sequence). CDR3 in amino acids: CASSLEGTSGTDTQYF. CDR3 DNA sequence: TGTGCCAGCAGCTTAGAAGGGACTAGCGGCACAGATACGCAGTATTTT.

As for this clone: Other nucleotide sequences in the sample specify the same CDR3. V usage is TRBV18 and J usage is TRBJ2-7; D remains ambiguous. V was clipped by 6 bases and J by 2 bases, with 11 bases between them. From germline, CDR1 is KGHSH and CDR2 LQKENI. There are 13 residues in the CDR3. The CDR3 nucleotides read TGTGCCAGCTCCCCGACGGAGACCTACGAGCAGTACTTC. Its protein is CASSPTETYEQYF.

V is TRBV25-1 and J is TRBJ1-3, with D possibly being TRBD1 (6 bases). The germline V gene encodes CDR1 MGHDK and CDR2 SYGVNS. Trimming pared 4 bases from V and 2 bases from J, leaving 9 bases between. This CDR3 contains 14 residues. CDR3 in DNA: TGTGCCAGCAGTGTCCAGGGGACTGGAAACACCATATATTTT. It encodes CASSVQGTGNTIYF.

This clone was detected once. The rearrangement joins TRBV4-2 to TRBJ2-5, with a weak D call TRBD2 (6 bases). The J call may not be correct, given that the DNA end is closer to TRBJ2-7. Germline assignment: CDR1 LGHNA and CDR2 YNFKEQ. The CDR3 has 16 residues. This chain's CDR3 is CASSQPREWGSYEQYF. The CDR3 nucleotides read TGTGCCAGCAGCCAACCTCGGGAGTGGGGCTCCTACGAGCAGTACTTC.

This clone is a singleton in its sample. The chain combines TRBV5-1 with TRBJ1-1, with TRBD1 matching over 8 bases. This CDR3 spans 15 amino acids. Germline CDR1 reads SGHRS; CDR2 reads YFSETQ. J gave up 0 bases and V 4 bases, and 5 bases lay outside the gene matches. The CDR3 DNA reads as TGCGCCAGCAGCAACAGGGGGGAGATGAACACTGAAGCTTTCTTT. It yields the protein CASSNRGEMNTEAFF.

In DNA, the CDR3 is TGTGCCAGCAGCGAGAGAGTAAGCACTGAAGCTTTCTTT. Protein product: CASSERVSTEAFF. The chain has TRBV7-8 and TRBJ1-1; D remains ambiguous. Germline CDR1 SGHVS, CDR2 FQNEAQ. The CDR3 extends over 13 amino acids. Trimming cost V 5 bases and J 4 bases, with 11 bases left between them.

The chain uses TRBV11-3 and TRBJ1-1, with 7 positions matching TRBD1. The germline gives CDR1 SGHNT, CDR2 YENEEA. The CDR3 is 13 residues long. Trimming cost V 5 bases and J 5 bases; bases outside gene matches: 5. The CDR3 nucleotides read TGTGCCAGCAGCCGACAGGGACATACTGAAGCTTTCTTT. Translating gives CASSRQGHTEAFF. Variable domain in full (rest from reference TRBV11-3 and TRBJ1-1): EAGVVQSPRYKIIEKKQPVAFWCNPISGHNTLYWYLQNLGQGPELLIRYENEEAVDDSQLPKDRFSAERLKGVDSTLKIQPAELGDSAVYLCASSRQGHTEAFFGQGTRLTVV.

V and J are TRBV6-5 and TRBJ2-5; a possible D gene is TRBD1 (5 bases). Trimming removed 5 bases at V and 5 bases at J, with 6 bases between. CDR1 and CDR2 from the germline V gene are MNHEY and SVGAGI. The CDR3 spans 11 residues. CDR3: CASSKGETQYF. In DNA, the CDR3 is TGTGCCAGCAGTAAGGGGGAGACCCAGTACTTC.

The chain employs TRBV29-1 and TRBJ1-5, with D unclear. Trimming took off 4 bases at V and 7 bases at J, with 14 bases between the two ends. Germline CDR1 is SQVTM and CDR2 is ANQGSEA. The CDR3 contains 13 residues. CDR3 in DNA: TGCAGCGTTGGGGCAGCATTAGAACAGCCCCAGCATTTT. It is translated as CSVGAALEQPQHF.

J is TRBJ1-2 and V is TRBV5-5; 7 nucleotides line up with TRBD1. V lost 0 bases to trimming and J lost 3 bases; unmatched junction nucleotides: 11. This CDR3 is 17 amino acids long. CDR1 SGHKS and CDR2 YYEKEE come from the germline V gene (reference sequence). The CDR3 coding sequence is TGTGCCAGCAGCTTGGCCTCCGGTGTCAGGGGGGACTATGGCTACACCTTC. Amino acids: CASSLASGVRGDYGYTF. The full variable domain, with the rest looked up from reference TRBV5-5 and TRBJ1-2, is DAGVTQSPTHLIKTRGQQVTLRCSPISGHKSVSWYQQVLGQGPQFIFQYYEKEERGRGNFPDRFSARQFPNYSSELNVNALLLGDSALYLCASSLASGVRGDYGYTFGSGTRLTVV.

A few counts support this clone. V gene TRBV9 combines with J gene TRBJ1-1; D remains unclear. Trimming shortened V by 4 bases and J by 0 bases, and 7 bases separated the two germline ends. Germline V lookup: CDR1 SGDLS, CDR2 YYNGEE. CDR3 size: 13 residues. The CDR3 coding sequence is TGTGCCAGCAGCCCTTTCTTGAACACTGAAGCTTTCTTT. Translation gives CASSPFLNTEAFF.

The V and J genes are TRBV6-1 and TRBJ2-7; D not resolved. The germline V and J ends were trimmed by 0 bases and 1 base, with 10 bases remaining between them. Germline V gene sequence: CDR1 MNHNS, CDR2 SASEGT. The CDR3 spans 15 residues. The chain's CDR3 is CASSEARGRSYEQYF. Here the CDR3 DNA reads TGTGCCAGCAGTGAAGCTCGCGGAAGATCCTACGAGCAGTACTTC.

In regard to this clone: One junction end disagrees with the germline gene, perhaps due to a read error. The V gene is TRBV28, the J gene TRBJ2-7; TRBD1 aligns across 10 bases. CDR3 size: 16 residues. Germline V CDR1 and CDR2: MDHEN, SYDVKM. This CDR3 reads CASSSPGTGVSSEQYF. Here the CDR3 DNA reads TGTGCCAGCAGTTCGCCCGGGACAGGGGTTTCCTCCGAGCAGTACTTC. Together with reference TRBV28 and TRBJ2-7, the CDR3 gives the full variable domain: DVKVTQSSRYLVKRTGEKVFLECVQDMDHENMFWYRQDPGLGLRLIYFSYDVKMKEKGDIPEGYSVSREKKERFSLILESASTNQTSMYLCASSSPGTGVSSEQYFGPGTRLTVT.

The chain uses TRBV9 and TRBJ2-3; the D is unclear. Germline CDR1 reads SGDLS; CDR2 reads YYNGEE. This CDR3 comprises 13 residues. Trimming left V 1 base short and J 4 bases short, with 7 bases between. For the CDR3, the DNA is TGTGCCAGCAGCGTATCTTCCGCAGATACGCAGTATTTT. It specifies CASSVSSADTQYF.

This clone occurred a few times. V and J are TRBV19 and TRBJ1-3; a possible D gene is TRBD1 (6 bases). V lost 7 bases, J lost 0 bases, and 10 bases lay in between. The CDR3 spans 14 residues. Germline V CDR1 and CDR2: LNHDA, SQIVND (reference sequence). The CDR3 protein is CASTTGNSGNTIYF. DNA of the CDR3: TGTGCCAGTACGACAGGCAACTCTGGAAACACCATATATTTT.

This chain uses TRBV20-1 with TRBJ2-7; D not resolved. Deletions cut 0 bases from V and 3 bases from J, with 3 bases between. Germline assignment: CDR1 DFQATT and CDR2 SNEGSKA (reference sequence). The CDR3 loop spans 11 amino acids. The CDR3 DNA reads TGCAGTGCTAGAGAGAGCTACGAGCAGTACTTC. This gives the protein CSARESYEQYF.

This chain links TRBV5-1 with TRBJ2-2; possibly TRBD2 for D (6 bases). In germline, CDR1 is SGHRS, CDR2 YFSETQ. The length of the CDR3 is 14 residues. The V end lost 0 bases, the J end lost 7 bases, and 10 bases lay between the germline ends. The CDR3 DNA follows: TGCGCCAGCAGCTTGGGGCGGGAATACGGGGAGCTGTTTTTT. It specifies CASSLGREYGELFF.

The chain recombines TRBV6-5 with TRBJ2-3; D possibly corresponds to TRBD2 (6 bases). The CDR3 covers 15 residues. V dropped 2 bases and J dropped 0 bases, with 9 bases sitting between them. Germline V gene lookup returns CDR1 MNHEY and CDR2 SVGAGI. CDR3 sequence: CASSYGLASTDTQYF. The CDR3 nucleotides read TGTGCCAGCAGTTACGGGCTAGCGAGCACAGATACGCAGTATTTT.